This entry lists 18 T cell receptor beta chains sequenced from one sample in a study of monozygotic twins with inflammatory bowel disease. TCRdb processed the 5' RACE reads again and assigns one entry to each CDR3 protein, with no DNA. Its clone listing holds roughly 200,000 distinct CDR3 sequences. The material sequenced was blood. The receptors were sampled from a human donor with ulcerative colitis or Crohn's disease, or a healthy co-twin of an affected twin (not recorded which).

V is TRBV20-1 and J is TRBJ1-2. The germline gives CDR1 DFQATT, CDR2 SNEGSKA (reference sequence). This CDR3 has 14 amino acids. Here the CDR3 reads CSARVGNFNYGYTF.

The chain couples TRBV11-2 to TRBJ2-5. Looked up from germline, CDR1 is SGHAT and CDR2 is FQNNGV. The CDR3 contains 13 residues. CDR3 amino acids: CASSAERGETQYF.

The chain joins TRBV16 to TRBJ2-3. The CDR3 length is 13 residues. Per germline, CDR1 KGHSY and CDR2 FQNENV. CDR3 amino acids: CASSQSNTDTQYF.

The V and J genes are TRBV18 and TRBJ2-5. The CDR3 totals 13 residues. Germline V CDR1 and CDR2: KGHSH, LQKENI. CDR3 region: CASSSYPKETQYF.

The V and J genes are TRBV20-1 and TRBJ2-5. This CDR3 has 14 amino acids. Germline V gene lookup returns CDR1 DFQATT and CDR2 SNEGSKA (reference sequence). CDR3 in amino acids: CSASPVLLVETQYF.

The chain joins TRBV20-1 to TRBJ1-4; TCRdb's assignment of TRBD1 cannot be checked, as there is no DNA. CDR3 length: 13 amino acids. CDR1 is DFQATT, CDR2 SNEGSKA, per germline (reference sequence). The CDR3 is CSAWTVANEKLFF.

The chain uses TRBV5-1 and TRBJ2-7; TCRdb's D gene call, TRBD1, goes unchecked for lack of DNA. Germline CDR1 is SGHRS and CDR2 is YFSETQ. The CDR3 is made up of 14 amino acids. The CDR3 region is CASSLRTNSYEQYF.

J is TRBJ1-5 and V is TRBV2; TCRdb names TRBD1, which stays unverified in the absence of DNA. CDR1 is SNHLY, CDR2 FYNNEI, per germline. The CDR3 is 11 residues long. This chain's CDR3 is CASSFRESQHF.

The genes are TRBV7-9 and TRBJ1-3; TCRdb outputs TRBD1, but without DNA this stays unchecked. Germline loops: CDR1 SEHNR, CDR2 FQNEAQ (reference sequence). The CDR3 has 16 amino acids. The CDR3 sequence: CASSPGKLSSGNTIYF.

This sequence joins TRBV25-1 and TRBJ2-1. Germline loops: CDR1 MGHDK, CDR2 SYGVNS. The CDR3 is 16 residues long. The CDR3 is CASSEYRAGSYNEQFF.

CDR3 residues: CASSPDRVISNEQFF. The chain recombines TRBV12-3 or TRBV12-4 with TRBJ2-1; TCRdb indicates TRBD1, and absent DNA this call remains unverified. CDR3 size: 15 residues.

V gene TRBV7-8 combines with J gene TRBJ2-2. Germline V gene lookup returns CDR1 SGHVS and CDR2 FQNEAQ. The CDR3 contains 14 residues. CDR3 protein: CASSLAEETGELFF.

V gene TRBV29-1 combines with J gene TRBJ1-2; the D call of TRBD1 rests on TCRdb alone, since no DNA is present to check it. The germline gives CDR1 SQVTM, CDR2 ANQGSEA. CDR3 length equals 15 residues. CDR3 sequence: CSVSTGGAGNYGYTF.

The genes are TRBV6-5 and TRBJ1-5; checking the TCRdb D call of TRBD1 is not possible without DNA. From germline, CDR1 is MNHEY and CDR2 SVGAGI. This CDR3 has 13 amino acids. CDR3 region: CASSSDRIRPQHF.

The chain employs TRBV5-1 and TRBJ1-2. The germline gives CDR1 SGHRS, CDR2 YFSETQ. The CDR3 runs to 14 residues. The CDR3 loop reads CASSLGRAGYGYTF.

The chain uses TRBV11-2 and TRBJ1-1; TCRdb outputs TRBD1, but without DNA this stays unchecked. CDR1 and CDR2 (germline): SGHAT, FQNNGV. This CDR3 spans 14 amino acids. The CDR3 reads CASSFGTGLPEAFF.

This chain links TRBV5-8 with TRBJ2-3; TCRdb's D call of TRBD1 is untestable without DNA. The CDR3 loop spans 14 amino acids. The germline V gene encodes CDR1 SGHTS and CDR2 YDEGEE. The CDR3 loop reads CASSFFRNKNTQYF.

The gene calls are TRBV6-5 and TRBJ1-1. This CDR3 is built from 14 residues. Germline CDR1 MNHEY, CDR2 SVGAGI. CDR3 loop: CASSYSAGGTEAFF.